A selection of T cell receptor beta chains follows, all from one sample in a study of blood T cell repertoires in COVID-19. Measured with immunoSEQ multiplex PCR; TCRdb has only the in-frame clones, and not every one. The sample consists of 250,000 to 300,000 clones, approximately 91% of them appearing once. The sequencing input was PBMCs or T cells enriched from blood (not recorded which). The receptors were gathered from a woman aged 35 to 49 who had recovered from COVID-19. Each CDR3 is given with its conserved first and last residue. D genes are given only for firm matches. Some rows have no size entry. The others give once, few or many, or a class for an expanded clone.

d_gene: -
j_gene: TRBJ1-1
abundance: -
v_gene: TRBV2
CDR3nt: TGTGCCAGCAGTGAGACGACAGGAAGGAACACTGAAGCTTTCTTT
CDR3aa: CASSETTGRNTEAFF

d_gene: -
j_gene: TRBJ2-7
abundance: -
v_gene: TRBV2
CDR3nt: TGTGCCAGCAGTGTCCTCGGACTGGCGTTCGGCGAGCAGTACTTC
CDR3aa: CASSVLGLAFGEQYF

d_gene: -
j_gene: TRBJ1-2
abundance: once
v_gene: TRBV30
CDR3nt: TGTGCCTGGAGCTGGGGGCGCGAGGGCTACACCTTC
CDR3aa: CAWSWGREGYTF

d_gene: -
j_gene: TRBJ1-2
abundance: few
v_gene: TRBV5-1
CDR3nt: TGCGCCAGCAGCTTGGCCGGAGAATATGGCTACACCTTC
CDR3aa: CASSLAGEYGYTF

d_gene: -
j_gene: TRBJ1-6
abundance: -
v_gene: TRBV30
CDR3nt: TGTGCCTGGAGTATTAGGAGGGGAACTTCACCCCTCCACTTT
CDR3aa: CAWSIRRGTSPLHF

d_gene: -
j_gene: TRBJ2-7
abundance: -
v_gene: TRBV19
CDR3nt: TGTGCCAGTAGTATTAGGCCAGGATACGAGCAGTACTTC
CDR3aa: CASSIRPGYEQYF

d_gene: TRBD2
j_gene: TRBJ2-5
abundance: -
v_gene: TRBV6-1
CDR3nt: TGTGCCAGCAGTGAAGACCGGGGGGAGGAGACCCAGTACTTC
CDR3aa: CASSEDRGEETQYF

d_gene: TRBD1
j_gene: TRBJ1-2
abundance: few
v_gene: TRBV5-1
CDR3nt: TGCGCCAGCAGCTCGACCGACAGGGCTGGACTTCGGTTC
CDR3aa: CASSSTDRAGLRF

d_gene: TRBD1
j_gene: TRBJ1-1
abundance: -
v_gene: TRBV5-1
CDR3nt: TGCGCCAGCAGCTTGGAGGGGGCCGTATATTTCACTGAAGCTTTCTTT
CDR3aa: CASSLEGAVYFTEAFF

d_gene: -
j_gene: TRBJ1-2
abundance: once
v_gene: TRBV4-1
CDR3nt: TGCGCCAGCAGCCGTATTGGTCGGGATTCCCTTTATGGCTACACCTTC
CDR3aa: CASSRIGRDSLYGYTF

d_gene: -
j_gene: TRBJ1-5
abundance: -
v_gene: TRBV15
CDR3nt: TGTGCCACCAGCAGAGATCGTACAGGGAACCAGCCCCAGCATTTT
CDR3aa: CATSRDRTGNQPQHF

d_gene: -
j_gene: TRBJ1-2
abundance: -
v_gene: TRBV9
CDR3nt: TGTGCCAGCAGCGCTGACATCTTCGAAAACTATGGCTACACCTTC
CDR3aa: CASSADIFENYGYTF

d_gene: -
j_gene: TRBJ2-1
abundance: once
v_gene: TRBV20-1
CDR3nt: TGCAGTGCTAGTGACACATACAATGAGCAGTTCTTC
CDR3aa: CSASDTYNEQFF

d_gene: -
j_gene: TRBJ2-5
abundance: -
v_gene: TRBV5-1
CDR3nt: TGCGCCAGCAAGCTAGGACAGAGCCAAGAGACCCAGTACTTC
CDR3aa: CASKLGQSQETQYF

d_gene: TRBD2
j_gene: TRBJ2-1
abundance: -
v_gene: TRBV7-7
CDR3nt: TGTGCTAGCAGCCAACGGACTAGCGGTTACAATGAGCAGTTCTTC
CDR3aa: CASSQRTSGYNEQFF

d_gene: -
j_gene: TRBJ2-1
abundance: -
v_gene: TRBV7-9
CDR3nt: TGTGCCAGCAGCTTACGCCCAACAGCGGGCAGGCTGTACAATGAGCAGTTCTTC
CDR3aa: CASSLRPTAGRLYNEQFF

d_gene: TRBD1
j_gene: TRBJ2-7
abundance: many
v_gene: TRBV11-2
CDR3nt: TGTGCCAGCAGCTCACAAGGTGACAGGGGCTTTAGATGGGGCTACGAGCAGTACTTC
CDR3aa: CASSSQGDRGFRWGYEQYF

d_gene: TRBD1
j_gene: TRBJ1-2
abundance: -
v_gene: TRBV4-1
CDR3nt: TGCGCCAGCAGCCAAGCCGTCGTCCGGGACAGGGGGAACTATGGCTACACCTTC
CDR3aa: CASSQAVVRDRGNYGYTF

d_gene: -
j_gene: TRBJ1-2
abundance: -
v_gene: TRBV7-9
CDR3nt: TGTGCCAGCAGCTTGCAGGCAGGGACATCGTATGGCTACACCTTC
CDR3aa: CASSLQAGTSYGYTF

d_gene: -
j_gene: TRBJ2-7
abundance: -
v_gene: TRBV7-8
CDR3nt: TGTGCCAGCAGCTTAGTGAGGAGCTCCTACGAGCAGTACTTC
CDR3aa: CASSLVRSSYEQYF

d_gene: TRBD1
j_gene: TRBJ2-5
abundance: -
v_gene: TRBV19
CDR3nt: TGTGCCAGTAGTCCCCGGGACAGGGGCCAAGAGACCCAGTACTTC
CDR3aa: CASSPRDRGQETQYF

d_gene: TRBD1
j_gene: TRBJ2-7
abundance: -
v_gene: TRBV5-1
CDR3nt: TGCGCCAGCAGGGGGGACAGCTACGAGCAGTACTTC
CDR3aa: CASRGDSYEQYF